The rows below give T cell receptor beta chains drawn from one sample of a study of blood T cell repertoires in COVID-19. Measured with immunoSEQ multiplex PCR; TCRdb has only the in-frame clones, and not every one. The sample carries about 140,000 clones, over 60% recorded once. Sequenced sample: peripheral blood. The source is a man aged 50 to 60 with acute or convalescent COVID-19. Each CDR3 is given with its conserved first and last residue. D genes are given only for firm matches. Not every row has a clone size; where given, it reads once, few, many or a size class.

j_call: TRBJ1-2; clone_size: NA; d_call: TRBD1; v_call: TRBV29-1; cdr3_nt: TGCAGCGTGGGACAGGGCCCCCTCTATGGCTACACCTTC; cdr3_aa: CSVGQGPLYGYTF
j_call: TRBJ1-1; clone_size: NA; d_call: NA; v_call: TRBV30; cdr3_nt: TGTGCCTGGAGTAGAGGGACTGAAGCTTTCTTT; cdr3_aa: CAWSRGTEAFF
j_call: TRBJ2-3; clone_size: NA; d_call: NA; v_call: TRBV3-1/TRBV3-2; cdr3_nt: TGTGCCAGCAGCCAAGAGGCTCCAGGGGTTGTGGATACGCAGTATTTT; cdr3_aa: CASSQEAPGVVDTQYF
j_call: TRBJ1-4; clone_size: NA; d_call: NA; v_call: TRBV12-3/TRBV12-4; cdr3_nt: TGTGCCAGCAGTTCACAGGGCGGCGGAAAACTGTTTTTT; cdr3_aa: CASSSQGGGKLFF
j_call: TRBJ2-2; clone_size: few; d_call: NA; v_call: TRBV5-1; cdr3_nt: TGCGCCAGCCAAGTTCCCAGGGCGAACACCGGGGAGCTGTTTTTT; cdr3_aa: CASQVPRANTGELFF
j_call: TRBJ1-2; clone_size: NA; d_call: TRBD1; v_call: TRBV5-1; cdr3_nt: TGCGCCAGCAGCTTGGCCGGACAGGGGGCAGAGGGCTACACCTTC; cdr3_aa: CASSLAGQGAEGYTF
j_call: TRBJ2-7; clone_size: NA; d_call: TRBD1; v_call: TRBV5-6; cdr3_nt: TGTGCCAGCAGAGGAAGGGACAGGGGGCTTGAGCAGTACTTC; cdr3_aa: CASRGRDRGLEQYF
j_call: TRBJ1-2; clone_size: NA; d_call: TRBD1; v_call: TRBV3-1/TRBV3-2; cdr3_nt: TGTGCCAGCAGCCCGGACAGGGGGAATCATGGCTACACCTTC; cdr3_aa: CASSPDRGNHGYTF
j_call: TRBJ2-3; clone_size: NA; d_call: NA; v_call: TRBV24-1; cdr3_nt: TGTGCCACCAGTGCCATGGGGGACAACACAGATACGCAGTATTTT; cdr3_aa: CATSAMGDNTDTQYF
j_call: TRBJ2-5; clone_size: NA; d_call: NA; v_call: TRBV19; cdr3_nt: TGTGCCAGTAGTCCGTCCAGTCAAGAGACCCAGTACTTC; cdr3_aa: CASSPSSQETQYF
j_call: TRBJ2-7; clone_size: NA; d_call: TRBD1; v_call: TRBV2; cdr3_nt: TGTGCCAGCAGGGGGGGACAGGGAATCTACGAGCAGTACTTC; cdr3_aa: CASRGGQGIYEQYF
j_call: TRBJ2-1; clone_size: once; d_call: TRBD1; v_call: TRBV5-1; cdr3_nt: TGCGCCAGCAGCCTACGGACAGGGGCTTACAATGAGCAGTTCTTC; cdr3_aa: CASSLRTGAYNEQFF
j_call: TRBJ1-1; clone_size: NA; d_call: TRBD1; v_call: TRBV11-2; cdr3_nt: TGTGCCAGCAGCTTAAGACAGGGGGGGCCGAACACTGAAGCTTTCTTT; cdr3_aa: CASSLRQGGPNTEAFF
j_call: TRBJ1-4; clone_size: NA; d_call: NA; v_call: TRBV29-1; cdr3_nt: TGCAGCGTTGTAGGGGATACGGATGAAAAACTGTTTTTT; cdr3_aa: CSVVGDTDEKLFF
j_call: TRBJ1-3; clone_size: few; d_call: NA; v_call: TRBV6-4; cdr3_nt: TGTGCCAGCAACCTAACAGGGTTCAGAAACACCATATATTTT; cdr3_aa: CASNLTGFRNTIYF
j_call: TRBJ2-1; clone_size: NA; d_call: NA; v_call: TRBV28; cdr3_nt: TGTGCCAGCAGTTTGGTGACTAGCTCCTACAATGAGCAGTTCTTC; cdr3_aa: CASSLVTSSYNEQFF
j_call: TRBJ1-5; clone_size: NA; d_call: NA; v_call: TRBV5-6; cdr3_nt: TGTGCCAGCAACCTCTGGGTAGGAGTCAATCAGCCCCAGCATTTT; cdr3_aa: CASNLWVGVNQPQHF
j_call: TRBJ2-1; clone_size: NA; d_call: TRBD2; v_call: TRBV4-1; cdr3_nt: TGCGCCAGCAGTCCTATTAGGACTAGCTCCTACAATGAGCAGTTCTTC; cdr3_aa: CASSPIRTSSYNEQFF
j_call: TRBJ2-5; clone_size: NA; d_call: TRBD2; v_call: TRBV10-2; cdr3_nt: TGCGCCAGCACCCGTCGGGAGGCCCAAGAGACCCAGTACTTC; cdr3_aa: CASTRREAQETQYF
j_call: TRBJ2-1; clone_size: once; d_call: TRBD2; v_call: TRBV5-1; cdr3_nt: TGCGCCAGCACCAGGGCCGCTAGCGGGATTGAGCAGTTCTTC; cdr3_aa: CASTRAASGIEQFF
j_call: TRBJ1-5; clone_size: NA; d_call: NA; v_call: TRBV2; cdr3_nt: TGTGCCAGCAAGAGCAGGGGCAGCAATCAGCCCCAGCATTTT; cdr3_aa: CASKSRGSNQPQHF
j_call: TRBJ2-5; clone_size: NA; d_call: NA; v_call: TRBV19; cdr3_nt: TGTGCCAGTAGTACCCCCCCTCCGGGAGAGACCCAGTACTTC; cdr3_aa: CASSTPPPGETQYF
j_call: TRBJ1-5; clone_size: NA; d_call: TRBD1; v_call: TRBV6-6; cdr3_nt: TGTGCCAGCAGATTCCCCGGGACAGGGGGGAATCAGCCCCAGCATTTT; cdr3_aa: CASRFPGTGGNQPQHF
j_call: TRBJ2-3; clone_size: NA; d_call: TRBD2; v_call: TRBV2; cdr3_nt: TGTGCCAGCAGTTTTGGCGGGGGGGCGGGAGATACGCAGTATTTT; cdr3_aa: CASSFGGGAGDTQYF
j_call: TRBJ1-2; clone_size: many; d_call: NA; v_call: TRBV19; cdr3_nt: TGTGCCAGTAGTCCGACAGGACCCTATGGCTACACCTTC; cdr3_aa: CASSPTGPYGYTF
j_call: TRBJ2-2; clone_size: NA; d_call: TRBD2; v_call: TRBV10-2; cdr3_nt: TGCGCCAGCAGGACCCCGACTAGCGGGGGCACCGGGGAGCTGTTTTTT; cdr3_aa: CASRTPTSGGTGELFF
j_call: TRBJ1-6; clone_size: NA; d_call: NA; v_call: TRBV6-1; cdr3_nt: TGTGCCAGCAGTGAGAGGAGCTCCTATAATTCACCCCTCCACTTT; cdr3_aa: CASSERSSYNSPLHF
j_call: TRBJ1-6; clone_size: NA; d_call: NA; v_call: TRBV23-1; cdr3_nt: TGCGCCAGCAGTCAAACCGGAGGTGCAGGGGTCTATAATTCACCCCTCCACTTT; cdr3_aa: CASSQTGGAGVYNSPLHF
j_call: TRBJ1-1; clone_size: few; d_call: NA; v_call: TRBV19; cdr3_nt: TGTGCCAGTAGTATCAGCAGGGACACTGAAGCTTTCTTT; cdr3_aa: CASSISRDTEAFF
j_call: TRBJ2-7; clone_size: NA; d_call: NA; v_call: TRBV6-5; cdr3_nt: TGTGCCAGCAGTTACTCTTGGCGGTACGAGCAGTACTTC; cdr3_aa: CASSYSWRYEQYF
j_call: TRBJ2-1; clone_size: NA; d_call: TRBD1; v_call: TRBV5-6; cdr3_nt: TGTGCCAGCAGCAAACCGCACAGGGGCGATGAGCAGTTCTTC; cdr3_aa: CASSKPHRGDEQFF
j_call: TRBJ1-1; clone_size: NA; d_call: NA; v_call: TRBV4-1; cdr3_nt: TGCGCCAGCAGCCAAGAACAGGGAACTGAAGCTTTCTTT; cdr3_aa: CASSQEQGTEAFF
j_call: TRBJ2-7; clone_size: NA; d_call: TRBD2; v_call: TRBV7-8; cdr3_nt: TGTGCCAGCAAATTAGCGGGGCCGGCCTACGAGCAGTACTTC; cdr3_aa: CASKLAGPAYEQYF
j_call: TRBJ2-5; clone_size: NA; d_call: TRBD2; v_call: TRBV6-1; cdr3_nt: TGTGCCAGCAGTGGTAGTAGTAGCGGGGTGACGATGAAGACCCAGTACTTC; cdr3_aa: CASSGSSSGVTMKTQYF
j_call: TRBJ1-2; clone_size: NA; d_call: TRBD1; v_call: TRBV5-5; cdr3_nt: TGTGCCAGCAGCTTGGGAGGGGGCGGCTACACCTTC; cdr3_aa: CASSLGGGGYTF
j_call: TRBJ2-2; clone_size: NA; d_call: NA; v_call: TRBV9; cdr3_nt: TGTGCCAGCAGCGACGGGGGTACTGACACCGGGGAGCTGTTTTTT; cdr3_aa: CASSDGGTDTGELFF
j_call: TRBJ1-4; clone_size: NA; d_call: NA; v_call: TRBV5-8; cdr3_nt: TGTGCCAGCAGCTTGGACGGGGCAGGGGCTAATGAAAAACTGTTTTTT; cdr3_aa: CASSLDGAGANEKLFF
j_call: TRBJ2-7; clone_size: NA; d_call: NA; v_call: TRBV20-1; cdr3_nt: TGCAGTGCGAGCGACAGGTACGAGCAGTACTTC; cdr3_aa: CSASDRYEQYF
j_call: TRBJ2-2; clone_size: NA; d_call: NA; v_call: TRBV5-1; cdr3_nt: TGCGCCAGCAGCTTGGCCAGCGGCAAGCGGAACACCGGGGAGCTGTTTTTT; cdr3_aa: CASSLASGKRNTGELFF
j_call: TRBJ1-2; clone_size: once; d_call: TRBD1; v_call: TRBV29-1; cdr3_nt: TGCAGCGTTGATGGCTCAGGGGGCGCGGTTGGTTATGGCTACACCTTC; cdr3_aa: CSVDGSGGAVGYGYTF
j_call: TRBJ2-5; clone_size: NA; d_call: NA; v_call: TRBV18; cdr3_nt: TGTGCCAGCTCACCACCGACTAGTTGGCAGACCCAGTACTTC; cdr3_aa: CASSPPTSWQTQYF